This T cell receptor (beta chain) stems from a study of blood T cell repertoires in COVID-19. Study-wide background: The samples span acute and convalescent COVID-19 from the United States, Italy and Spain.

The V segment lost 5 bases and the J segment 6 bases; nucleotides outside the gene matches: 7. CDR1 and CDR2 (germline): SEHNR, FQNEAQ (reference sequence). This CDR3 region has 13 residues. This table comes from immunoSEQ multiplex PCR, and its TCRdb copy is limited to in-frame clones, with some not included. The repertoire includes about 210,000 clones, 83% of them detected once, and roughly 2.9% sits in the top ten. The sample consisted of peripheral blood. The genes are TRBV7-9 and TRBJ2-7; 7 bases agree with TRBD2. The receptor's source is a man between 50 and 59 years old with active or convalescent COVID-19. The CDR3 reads CASSPLGGGEQYF. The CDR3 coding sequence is TGTGCCAGCAGCCCCCTGGGGGGGGGCGAGCAGTACTTC.